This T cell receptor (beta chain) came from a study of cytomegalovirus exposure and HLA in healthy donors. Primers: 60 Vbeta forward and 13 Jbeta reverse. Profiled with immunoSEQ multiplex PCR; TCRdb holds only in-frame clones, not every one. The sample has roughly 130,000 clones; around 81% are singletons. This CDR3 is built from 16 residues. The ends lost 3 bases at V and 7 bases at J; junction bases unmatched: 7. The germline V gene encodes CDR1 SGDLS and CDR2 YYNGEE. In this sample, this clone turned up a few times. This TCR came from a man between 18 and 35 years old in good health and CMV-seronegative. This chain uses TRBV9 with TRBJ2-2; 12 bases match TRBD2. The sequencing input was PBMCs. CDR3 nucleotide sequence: TGTGCCAGCAGCGCTAGCGGGGGGGCCGGTATCGGGGAGCTGTTTTTT. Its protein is CASSASGGAGIGELFF.